This T cell receptor beta chain was retrieved from a study of shared clonotypes between healthy human individuals. As to this clone: The target antigen is unknown.

Assay: immunoSEQ multiplex PCR; the TCRdb copy retains only in-frame clones and omits some. The profile shows 1.5 million to 1.9 million clones, around 98% of them singletons. Trimming took off 5 bases at V and 0 bases at J, with 7 bases between the two ends. The CDR3 consists of 13 residues. The germline V gene has CDR1 SGHRS and CDR2 YFSETQ. Within Nashville, Tennessee resided all donors, each a Caucasian adult. General study findings and limits: Shared clonotypes across all four donors exceeded non-shared ones in generation probability. Some naive CD4 clonotypes, roughly 5%, turned up in common across four donors. Sampling covered nothing but blood. Tissue TCR repertoires likely differ from those found in blood.

V usage is TRBV5-1 and J usage is TRBJ2-3, with D unresolved. The sequenced material came from naive CD4+ T cells sorted from blood. Described subset: CD45RA+ positively selected. The receptor was isolated from a man under 40 in good health. CDR3: CASRQTSTDTQYF. Here the CDR3 DNA reads TGCGCCAGCAGACAGACTAGCACAGATACGCAGTATTTT. The whole variable domain, filled in from reference TRBV5-1 and TRBJ2-3, reads KAGVTQTPRYLIKTRGQQVTLSCSPISGHRSVSWYQQTPGQGLQFLFEYFSETQRNKGNFPGRFSGRQFSNSRSEMNVSTLELGDSALYLCASRQTSTDTQYFGPGTRLTVL.